The rows below give T cell receptor beta chains drawn from one sample of a study of shared clonotypes between healthy human individuals. The repertoire was sequenced with immunoSEQ multiplex PCR; TCRdb's copy has only in-frame clones and lacks some. The table shows some 1,400,000 clones, with approximately 97% occurring only once. Material: naive CD4+ T cells sorted from blood. The receptors shown here come from a man aged 25-45 years in good health. CDR3s include the opening cysteine and the closing phenylalanine or tryptophan. D genes are given only for firm matches.

J,D,V,CDR3,DNA
TRBJ1-3,NA,TRBV6-5,CASTPGSGNTIYF,TGTGCCAGCACACCCGGCTCTGGAAACACCATATATTTT
TRBJ1-2,NA,TRBV4-1,CASSQEVTGFYGYTF,TGCGCCAGCAGCCAAGAGGTGACAGGTTTCTATGGCTACACCTTC
TRBJ1-2,NA,TRBV28,CASSLGGANYGYTF,TGTGCCAGCAGTTTAGGTGGAGCTAACTATGGCTACACCTTC
TRBJ1-4,NA,TRBV11-2,CASSLLETLELFF,TGTGCCAGCAGCTTACTGGAGACATTGGAACTGTTTTTT
TRBJ1-1,TRBD1,TRBV18,CASSPPQGFRGTEAFF,TGTGCCAGCTCACCACCACAGGGGTTTAGGGGCACTGAAGCTTTCTTT
TRBJ2-7,NA,TRBV5-4,CASSSKQGLAGEQYF,TGTGCCAGCAGTTCTAAGCAGGGGCTAGCAGGCGAGCAGTACTTC
TRBJ1-3,NA,TRBV19,CASNPTPSGNTIYF,TGTGCCAGTAATCCCACGCCAAGCGGAAACACCATATATTTT
TRBJ2-6,NA,TRBV5-1,CASSPSRAAGANVLTF,TGCGCCAGCAGCCCCAGCAGGGCGGCTGGGGCCAACGTCCTGACTTTC
TRBJ2-3,NA,TRBV9,CASSAVQSTDTQYF,TGTGCCAGCAGCGCAGTTCAGAGCACAGATACGCAGTATTTT
TRBJ2-7,NA,TRBV6-5,CASSYPQSYEQYF,TGTGCCAGCAGTTACCCCCAGTCCTACGAGCAGTACTTC